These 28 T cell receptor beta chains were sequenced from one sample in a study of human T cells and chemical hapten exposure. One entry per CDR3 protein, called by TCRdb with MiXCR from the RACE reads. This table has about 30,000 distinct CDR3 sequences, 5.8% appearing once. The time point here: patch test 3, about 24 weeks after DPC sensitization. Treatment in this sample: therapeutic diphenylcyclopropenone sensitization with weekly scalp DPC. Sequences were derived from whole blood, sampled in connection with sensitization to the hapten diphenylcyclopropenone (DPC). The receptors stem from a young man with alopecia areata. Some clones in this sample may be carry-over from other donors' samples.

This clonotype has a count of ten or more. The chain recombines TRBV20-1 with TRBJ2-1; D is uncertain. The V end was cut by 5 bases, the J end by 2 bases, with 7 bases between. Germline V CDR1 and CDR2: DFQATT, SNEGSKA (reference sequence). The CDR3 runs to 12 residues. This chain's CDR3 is CSARIPYNEQFF. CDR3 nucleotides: TGCAGTGCTCGGATTCCCTACAATGAGCAGTTCTTC.

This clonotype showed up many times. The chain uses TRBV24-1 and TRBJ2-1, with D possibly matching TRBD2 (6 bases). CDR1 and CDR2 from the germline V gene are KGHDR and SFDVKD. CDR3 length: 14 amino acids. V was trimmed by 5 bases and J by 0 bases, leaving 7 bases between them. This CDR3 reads CATSGRGSYNEQFF. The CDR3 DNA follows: TGTGCCACCAGTGGGAGGGGCTCCTACAATGAGCAGTTCTTC.

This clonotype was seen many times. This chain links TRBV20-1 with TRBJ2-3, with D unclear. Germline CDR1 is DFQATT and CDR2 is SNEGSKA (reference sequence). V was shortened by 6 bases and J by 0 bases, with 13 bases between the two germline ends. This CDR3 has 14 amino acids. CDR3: CSAPPAYSTDTQYF. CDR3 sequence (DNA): TGCAGTGCCCCCCCCGCATACAGCACAGATACGCAGTATTTT.

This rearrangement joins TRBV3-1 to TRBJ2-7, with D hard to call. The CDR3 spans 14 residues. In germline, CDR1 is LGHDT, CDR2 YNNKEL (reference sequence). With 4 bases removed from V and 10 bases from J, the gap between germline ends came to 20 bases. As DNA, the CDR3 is TGTGCCAGCAGCCGCTACAGCTACGGATCGTATCAGTACTTC. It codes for CASSRYSYGSYQYF.

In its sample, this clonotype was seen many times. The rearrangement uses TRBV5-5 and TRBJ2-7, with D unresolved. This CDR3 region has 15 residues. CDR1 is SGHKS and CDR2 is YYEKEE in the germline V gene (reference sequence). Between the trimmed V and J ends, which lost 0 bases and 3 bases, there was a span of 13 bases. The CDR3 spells CASSLEVNSFYEQYF. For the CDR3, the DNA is TGTGCCAGCAGCTTGGAGGTGAATAGTTTCTACGAGCAGTACTTC.

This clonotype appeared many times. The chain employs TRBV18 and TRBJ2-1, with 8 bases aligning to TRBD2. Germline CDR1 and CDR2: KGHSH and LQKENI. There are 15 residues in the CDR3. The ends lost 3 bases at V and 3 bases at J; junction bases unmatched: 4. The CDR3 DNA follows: TGTGCCAGCTCACCCTGGACTAGCAGCTACAATGAGCAGTTCTTC. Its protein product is CASSPWTSSYNEQFF.

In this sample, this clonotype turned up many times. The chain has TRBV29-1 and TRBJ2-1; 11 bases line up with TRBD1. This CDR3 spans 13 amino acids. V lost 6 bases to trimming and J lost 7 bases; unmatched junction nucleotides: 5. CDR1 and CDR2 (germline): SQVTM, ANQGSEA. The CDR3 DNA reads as TGCAGCGTCCCGGGACAGGGGGGGAATGAGCAGTTCTTC. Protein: CSVPGQGGNEQFF.

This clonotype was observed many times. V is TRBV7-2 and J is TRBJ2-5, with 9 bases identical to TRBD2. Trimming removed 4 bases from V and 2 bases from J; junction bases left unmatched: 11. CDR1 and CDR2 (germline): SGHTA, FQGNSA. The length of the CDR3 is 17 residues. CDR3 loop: CASSSRGPSGVQETQYF. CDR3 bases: TGTGCCAGCAGCTCCCGAGGTCCTAGCGGGGTACAAGAGACCCAGTACTTC.

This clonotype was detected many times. CDR3 DNA sequence: TGTGCCAGCAGGGAAACCGGGACTAGCGAAGATACCGGGGAGCTGTTTTTT. Residues: CASRETGTSEDTGELFF. The V gene is TRBV2, the J gene TRBJ2-2; TRBD2 aligns across 10 bases. The germline gives CDR1 SNHLY, CDR2 FYNNEI. The V and J ends lost 6 bases and 5 bases, in that order; junction bases with no gene match: 12. CDR3 size: 17 residues.

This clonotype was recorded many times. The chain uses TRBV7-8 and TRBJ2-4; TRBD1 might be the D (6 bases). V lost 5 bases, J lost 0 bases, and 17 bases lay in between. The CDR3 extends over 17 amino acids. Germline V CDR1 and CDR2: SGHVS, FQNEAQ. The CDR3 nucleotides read TGTGCCAGCAGCCCTCTCACAGGGACCGTAGCCAAAAACATTCAGTACTTC. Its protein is CASSPLTGTVAKNIQYF.

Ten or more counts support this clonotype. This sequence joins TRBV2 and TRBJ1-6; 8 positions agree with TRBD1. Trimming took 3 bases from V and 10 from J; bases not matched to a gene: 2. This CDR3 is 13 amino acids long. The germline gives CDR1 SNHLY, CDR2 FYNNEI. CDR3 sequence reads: CASSETGVSPLHF. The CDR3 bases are TGTGCCAGCAGTGAGACAGGGGTGTCACCCCTCCACTTT. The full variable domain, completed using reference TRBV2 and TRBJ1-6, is EPEVTQTPSHQVTQMGQEVILRCVPISNHLYFYWYRQILGQKVEFLVSFYNNEISEKSEIFDDQFSVERPDGSNFTLKIRSTKLEDSAMYFCASSETGVSPLHFGNGTRLTVT.

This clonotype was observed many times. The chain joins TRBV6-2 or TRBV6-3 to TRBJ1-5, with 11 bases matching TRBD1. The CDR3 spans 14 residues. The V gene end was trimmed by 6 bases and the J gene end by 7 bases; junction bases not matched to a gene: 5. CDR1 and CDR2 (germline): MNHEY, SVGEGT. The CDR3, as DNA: TGTGCCAGCAGCGGACAGGGGGCGATGCAGCCCCAGCATTTT. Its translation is CASSGQGAMQPQHF.

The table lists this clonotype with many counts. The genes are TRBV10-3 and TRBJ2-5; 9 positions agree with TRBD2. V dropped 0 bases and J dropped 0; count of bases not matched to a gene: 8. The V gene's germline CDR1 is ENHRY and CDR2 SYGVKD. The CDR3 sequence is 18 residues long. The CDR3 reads CAISESLRSGRNQETQYF. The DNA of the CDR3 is TGTGCCATCAGTGAGTCGCTACGGAGCGGGAGGAACCAAGAGACCCAGTACTTC.

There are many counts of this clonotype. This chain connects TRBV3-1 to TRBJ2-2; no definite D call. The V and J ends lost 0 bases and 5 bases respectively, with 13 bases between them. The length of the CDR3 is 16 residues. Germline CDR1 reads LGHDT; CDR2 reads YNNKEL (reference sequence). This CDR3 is CASSQEGLLKTGELFF. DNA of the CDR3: TGTGCCAGCAGCCAAGAGGGCCTTCTGAAAACCGGGGAGCTGTTTTTT.

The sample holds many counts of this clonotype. The CDR3 region is CASSLGDPGGTQYF. CDR3 DNA sequence: TGTGCCAGCAGTTTAGGGGATCCCGGCGGCACTCAGTACTTC. This sequence joins TRBV6-2 or TRBV6-3 and TRBJ2-4; weak D call: TRBD1 (5 bases). CDR3 length: 14 residues. Looked up from germline, CDR1 is MNHEY and CDR2 is SVGEGT. V lost 4 bases, J lost 12 bases, and 19 bases lay in between.

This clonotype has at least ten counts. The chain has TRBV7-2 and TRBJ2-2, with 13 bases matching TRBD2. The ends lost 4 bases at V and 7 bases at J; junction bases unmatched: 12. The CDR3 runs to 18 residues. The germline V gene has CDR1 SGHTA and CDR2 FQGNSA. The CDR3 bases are TGTGCCAGCAGCTCCCCAAGGACTAGCGGGAGACGATTCGGGGAGCTGTTTTTT. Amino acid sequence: CASSSPRTSGRRFGELFF.

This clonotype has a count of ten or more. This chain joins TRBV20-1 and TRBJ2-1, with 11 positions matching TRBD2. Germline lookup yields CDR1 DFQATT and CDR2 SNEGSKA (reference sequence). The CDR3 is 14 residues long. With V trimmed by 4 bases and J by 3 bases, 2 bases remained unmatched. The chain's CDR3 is CSAKTSGDYNEQFF. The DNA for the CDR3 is TGCAGTGCTAAGACTAGCGGGGACTACAATGAGCAGTTCTTC.

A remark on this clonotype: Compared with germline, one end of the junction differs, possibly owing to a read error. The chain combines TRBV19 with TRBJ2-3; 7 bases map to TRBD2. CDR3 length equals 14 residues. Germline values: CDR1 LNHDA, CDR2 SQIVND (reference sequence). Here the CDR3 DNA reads TGTGCCAGTAGTCCAAAGACTAGCACAGATACGGAGTATTTT. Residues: CASSPKTSTDTEYF.

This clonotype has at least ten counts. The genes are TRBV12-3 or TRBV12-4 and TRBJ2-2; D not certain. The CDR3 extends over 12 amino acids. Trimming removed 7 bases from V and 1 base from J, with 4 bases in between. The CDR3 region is CASKLNTGELFF. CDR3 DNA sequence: TGTGCCAGCAAGTTGAACACCGGGGAGCTGTTTTTT.

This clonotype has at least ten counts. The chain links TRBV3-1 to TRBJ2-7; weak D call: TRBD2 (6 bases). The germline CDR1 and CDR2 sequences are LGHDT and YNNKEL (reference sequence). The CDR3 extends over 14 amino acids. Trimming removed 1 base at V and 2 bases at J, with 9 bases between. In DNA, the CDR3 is TGTGCCAGCAGCCAAGCGGGACTCCCCTACGAGCAGTACTTC. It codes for CASSQAGLPYEQYF.

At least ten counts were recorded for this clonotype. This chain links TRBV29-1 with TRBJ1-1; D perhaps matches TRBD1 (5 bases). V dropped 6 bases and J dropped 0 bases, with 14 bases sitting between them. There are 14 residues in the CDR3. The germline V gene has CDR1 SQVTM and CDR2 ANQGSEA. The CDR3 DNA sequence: TGCAGCGTAAATTTAGGGACGGTGAACACTGAAGCTTTCTTT. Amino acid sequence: CSVNLGTVNTEAFF.

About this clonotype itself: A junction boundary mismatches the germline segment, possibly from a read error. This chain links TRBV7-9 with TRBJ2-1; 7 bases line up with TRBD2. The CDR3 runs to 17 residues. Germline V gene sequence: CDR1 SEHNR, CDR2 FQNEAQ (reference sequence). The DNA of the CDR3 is TGTGCCAGCAGCCCCCCCCCACTAGGGAGGGCGTACAATGAGGAGTTCTTC. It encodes CASSPPPLGRAYNEEFF. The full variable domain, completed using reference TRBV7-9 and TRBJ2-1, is DTGVSQNPRHKITKRGQNVTFRCDPISEHNRLYWYRQTLGQGPEFLTYFQNEAQLEKSRLLSDRFSAERPKGSFSTLEIQRTEQGDSAMYLCASSPPPLGRAYNEEFFGPGTRLTVL.

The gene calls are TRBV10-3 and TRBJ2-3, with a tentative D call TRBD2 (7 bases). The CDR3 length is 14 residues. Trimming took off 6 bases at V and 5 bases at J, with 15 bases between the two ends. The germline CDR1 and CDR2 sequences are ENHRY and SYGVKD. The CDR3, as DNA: TGTGCCATCAGAGGGGGGGACAATGGAGATACGCAGTATTTT. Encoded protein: CAIRGGDNGDTQYF.

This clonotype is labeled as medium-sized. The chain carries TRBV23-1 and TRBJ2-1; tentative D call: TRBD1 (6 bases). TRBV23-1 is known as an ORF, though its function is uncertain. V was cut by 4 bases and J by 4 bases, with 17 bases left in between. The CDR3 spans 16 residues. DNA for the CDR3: TGCGCCAGCAGTCTCGACAGGTCTGGGGGTTACAATGAGCAGTTCTTC. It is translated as CASSLDRSGGYNEQFF.

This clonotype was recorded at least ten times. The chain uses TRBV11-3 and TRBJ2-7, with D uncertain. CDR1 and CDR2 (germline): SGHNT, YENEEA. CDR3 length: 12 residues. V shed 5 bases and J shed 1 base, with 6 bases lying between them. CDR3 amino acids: CASSLPSYEQYF. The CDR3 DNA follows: TGTGCCAGCAGCCTCCCTTCCTACGAGCAGTACTTC. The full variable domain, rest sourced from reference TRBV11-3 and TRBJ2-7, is EAGVVQSPRYKIIEKKQPVAFWCNPISGHNTLYWYLQNLGQGPELLIRYENEEAVDDSQLPKDRFSAERLKGVDSTLKIQPAELGDSAVYLCASSLPSYEQYFGPGTRLTVT.

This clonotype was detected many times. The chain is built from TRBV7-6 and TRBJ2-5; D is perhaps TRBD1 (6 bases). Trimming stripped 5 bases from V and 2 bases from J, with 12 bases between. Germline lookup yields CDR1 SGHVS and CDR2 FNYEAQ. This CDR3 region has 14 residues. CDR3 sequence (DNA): TGTGCCAGCAGCCACTCGGACAGTCAAGAGACCCAGTACTTC. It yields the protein CASSHSDSQETQYF.

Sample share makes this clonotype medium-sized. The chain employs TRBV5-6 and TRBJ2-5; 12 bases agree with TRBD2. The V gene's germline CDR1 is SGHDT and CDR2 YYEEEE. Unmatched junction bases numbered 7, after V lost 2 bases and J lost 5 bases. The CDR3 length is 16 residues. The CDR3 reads CASSLKTSGSRETQYF. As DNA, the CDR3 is TGTGCCAGCAGCTTAAAGACTAGCGGGAGCAGGGAGACCCAGTACTTC.

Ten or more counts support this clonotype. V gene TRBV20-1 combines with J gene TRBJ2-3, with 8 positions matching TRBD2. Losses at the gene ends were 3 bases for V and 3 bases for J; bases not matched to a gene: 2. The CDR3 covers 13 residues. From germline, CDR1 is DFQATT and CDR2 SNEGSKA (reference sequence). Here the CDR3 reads CSASGRATDTQYF. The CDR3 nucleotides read TGCAGTGCTAGCGGGAGGGCTACAGATACGCAGTATTTT.